This TCR beta chain emerged from a study of blood T cells in healthy people across ages. The germline gives CDR1 SEHNR, CDR2 FQNEAQ (reference sequence). With 8 bases removed from V and 1 base from J, the gap between germline ends came to 15 bases. The length of the CDR3 is 15 residues. The amount of total RNA extracted per sample was at least 5.5 micrograms. With a J-beta primer mix and a sample-barcoded 5' primer, a second PCR ran 7 to 11 cycles. TCRdb processed the 5' RACE reads anew with MiXCR; each CDR3 protein has one entry. The table records around 1.7 million distinct CDR3 sequences, under 30% of them present only once.

V usage is TRBV7-9 and J usage is TRBJ1-3; D gene ambiguous. Material: blood. The source is a woman in her 30s in good health. The CDR3 loop reads CASAQEKLSGNTIYF. CDR3 in DNA: TGTGCCAGCGCGCAAGAGAAGTTGTCTGGAAACACCATATATTTT.